Below are 22 T cell receptor beta chains sequenced from a single sample in a study of human T cells and chemical hapten exposure. Sample time point: patch test 2, 6 weeks after DPC sensitization. Treatment given: therapeutic diphenylcyclopropenone sensitization with weekly scalp DPC. TCRdb called the RACE reads again in MiXCR, with one record for every CDR3 protein. The table has more than 60,000 distinct CDR3 sequences, 10% seen once. Here the sequenced sample was whole blood, taken in connection with sensitization to the hapten diphenylcyclopropenone (DPC). These receptor sequences come from a woman aged 50 to 65 with alopecia areata. Some clones in this sample may be carry-over from other donors' samples.

The V and J genes are TRBV15 and TRBJ2-7; D not resolved. Trimming removed 0 bases at V and 5 bases at J, with 11 bases between. The CDR3 covers 14 residues. CDR1 and CDR2 (germline): LNHNV, YYDKDF (reference sequence). The CDR3 sequence: CATSRDSTSHEQYF. The CDR3 DNA reads TGTGCCACCAGCAGAGATTCTACAAGCCACGAGCAGTACTTC.

This chain uses TRBV9 with TRBJ1-2; 7 bases agree with TRBD1. The CDR3 has 13 amino acids. The germline V gene has CDR1 SGDLS and CDR2 YYNGEE. The J segment lost 2 bases and the V segment lost 3 bases, leaving 1 base of the junction unmatched. Here the CDR3 DNA reads TGTGCCAGCAGCGCAGGGGGAAACTATGGCTACACCTTC. Amino acids: CASSAGGNYGYTF.

This clonotype came up many times. The rearrangement uses TRBV12-3 or TRBV12-4 and TRBJ2-1; D uncertain. V was clipped by 0 bases and J by 1 base, with 7 bases between them. CDR3 length: 15 residues. DNA of the CDR3: TGTGCCAGCAGTTTAGCGGCGTTTTCCTACAATGAGCAGTTCTTC. It specifies CASSLAAFSYNEQFF.

This rearrangement joins TRBV29-1 to TRBJ1-1; the match to TRBD1 covers 7 bases. V lost 1 base to trimming and J lost 1 base; unmatched junction nucleotides: 3. Germline CDR1 SQVTM, CDR2 ANQGSEA. The CDR3 loop spans 14 amino acids. The CDR3, as DNA: TGCAGCGTTGAAGCCGGGACAGCGAACACTGAAGCTTTCTTT. Translated: CSVEAGTANTEAFF.

The V and J genes are TRBV29-1 and TRBJ2-5; TRBD1 aligns across 9 bases. J lost 2 bases, V lost 6 bases, and 7 bases had no gene match. This CDR3 is built from 14 residues. The germline CDR1 and CDR2 sequences are SQVTM and ANQGSEA. CDR3 in amino acids: CSVNPGTGQETQYF. The CDR3 DNA sequence: TGCAGCGTGAACCCCGGGACAGGGCAAGAGACCCAGTACTTC.

V is TRBV6-1 and J is TRBJ1-5; TRBD1 aligns across 9 bases. Per germline, CDR1 MNHNS and CDR2 SASEGT. The CDR3 is 14 residues long. Unmatched junction bases numbered 6, after V lost 5 bases and J lost 7 bases. DNA for the CDR3: TGTGCCAGCAGTCAGGGACAGGGCGCCCAGCCCCAGCATTTT. Its translation is CASSQGQGAQPQHF.

This clonotype was seen ten or more times. The chain uses TRBV6-2 or TRBV6-3 and TRBJ2-7, with a tentative D call TRBD2 (5 bases). The V end lost 2 bases, the J end lost 3 bases, and 23 bases lay between the germline ends. The CDR3 runs 18 residues. Germline CDR1 and CDR2: MNHEY and SVGEGT. The CDR3 DNA follows: TGTGCCAGCAGTTACGGAGGAAAGGGTTTTACCCCTTACTACGAGCAGTACTTC. It translates to CASSYGGKGFTPYYEQYF.

This clonotype was seen many times. This chain joins TRBV4-1 and TRBJ2-1, with D possibly being TRBD2 (5 bases). Trimming removed 4 bases from V and 7 bases from J, with 14 bases in between. The CDR3 loop spans 14 amino acids. Germline values: CDR1 MGHRA, CDR2 YSYEKL. In nucleotides, the CDR3 is TGCGCCAGCAGCCTCCGGTCCCCGGGGAATGAGCAGTTCTTC. Residues: CASSLRSPGNEQFF.

In its sample, this clonotype was seen a few times. The chain joins TRBV6-5 to TRBJ2-1; 13 bases are shared with TRBD2. The CDR3 runs 13 residues. CDR1 is MNHEY and CDR2 is SVGAGI in the germline V gene. The J segment lost 8 bases and the V segment lost 9 bases, leaving 4 bases of the junction unmatched. This CDR3 is CASRTSGSYEQFF. CDR3 nucleotide sequence: TGTGCCAGTCGGACTAGCGGGAGCTATGAGCAGTTCTTC.

The chain joins TRBV6-5 to TRBJ2-3; maybe TRBD2 (6 bases). Germline V lookup: CDR1 MNHEY, CDR2 SVGAGI. V was clipped by 8 bases and J by 3 bases, with 12 bases between them. CDR3 length: 13 amino acids. CDR3 nucleotides: TGTGCCAGCGGGGGGACGGCGACAGATACGCAGTATTTT. It codes for CASGGTATDTQYF.

In this sample, this clonotype turned up many times. The J gene is TRBJ2-3, the V gene TRBV20-1, with TRBD2 matching over 15 bases. The trim removed 3 bases at V and 7 bases at J, leaving 14 bases unmatched. The CDR3 runs to 18 residues. Germline V gene lookup returns CDR1 DFQATT and CDR2 SNEGSKA (reference sequence). Here the CDR3 reads CSARPGLAGGLGTNTQYF. CDR3 bases: TGCAGTGCTAGGCCGGGACTAGCGGGAGGCCTCGGTACGAATACGCAGTATTTT.

The gene calls are TRBV7-8 and TRBJ2-2; 9 bases line up with TRBD2. Germline CDR1 reads SGHVS; CDR2 reads FQNEAQ. The J segment lost 6 bases and the V segment lost 4 bases, leaving 9 bases of the junction unmatched. CDR3 size: 16 residues. The DNA for the CDR3 is TGTGCCAGCAGCTCCGCGGTAGCGGGAGTTTCCGGGGAGCTGTTTTTT. This gives the protein CASSSAVAGVSGELFF.

This clonotype was counted many times. This chain uses TRBV29-1 with TRBJ1-5; D possibly corresponds to TRBD1 (5 bases). With 4 bases removed from V and 0 bases from J, the gap between germline ends came to 7 bases. The CDR3 covers 13 residues. Germline CDR1 SQVTM, CDR2 ANQGSEA. The CDR3 DNA follows: TGCAGCGTTGGAACAGGTAGCAATCAGCCCCAGCATTTT. Residues: CSVGTGSNQPQHF. The full variable domain, rest sourced from reference TRBV29-1 and TRBJ1-5, is SAVISQKPSRDICQRGTSLTIQCQVDSQVTMMFWYRQQPGQSLTLIATANQGSEATYESGFVIDKFPISRPNLTFSTLTVSNMSPEDSSIYLCSVGTGSNQPQHFGDGTRLSIL.

This clonotype has a count of ten or more. The chain uses TRBV5-4 and TRBJ2-5; 7 nucleotides match TRBD2. With V trimmed by 4 bases and J by 4 bases, 7 bases remained unmatched. The CDR3 contains 14 residues. Germline V gene data show CDR1 as SGHNT and CDR2 as YYREEE (reference sequence). CDR3 residues: CASSPGLVGETQYF. CDR3 in DNA: TGTGCCAGCAGCCCCGGACTAGTTGGAGAGACCCAGTACTTC.

There are many counts of this clonotype. Relative to the germline gene, one junction end is altered; a read error may explain this. The chain couples TRBV18 to TRBJ1-1, with D unresolved. CDR1 is KGHSH, CDR2 LQKENI, per germline. The CDR3 length is 13 residues. The CDR3 DNA reads TGTGCCAGCTCACCAGGCCGAGACACAGAAGCTTTCTTT. Its translation is CASSPGRDTEAFF. The variable domain in full, completed from reference TRBV18 and TRBJ1-1, reads NAGVMQNPRHLVRRRGQEARLRCSPMKGHSHVYWYRQLPEEGLKFMVYLQKENIIDESGMPKERFSAEFPKEGPSILRIQQVVRGDSAAYFCASSPGRDTEAFFGQGTRLTVV.

This clonotype was found many times. V gene TRBV7-9 combines with J gene TRBJ2-1; 7 positions agree with TRBD2. Germline V lookup: CDR1 SEHNR, CDR2 FQNEAQ (reference sequence). The length of the CDR3 is 13 residues. Trimming at V came to 1 base and at J to 11 bases, leaving 5 bases not matched to a gene. CDR3 nucleotides: TGTGCCAGCAGCTTAGATCAAGCGGGGAAGCAGTTCTTC. Translated: CASSLDQAGKQFF.

This clonotype has ten or more counts. The CDR3 sequence is CASSLAVPNYGYTF. The CDR3, as DNA: TGTGCCAGCAGCTTAGCTGTCCCAAACTATGGCTACACCTTC. The J gene is TRBJ1-2, the V gene TRBV7-9; no clear D. V lost 0 bases, J lost 2 bases, and 7 bases lay in between. The germline gives CDR1 SEHNR, CDR2 FQNEAQ (reference sequence). This CDR3 has 14 amino acids.

This clonotype has ten or more counts. The chain links TRBV29-1 to TRBJ2-2; 7 bases map to TRBD1. CDR1 is SQVTM and CDR2 is ANQGSEA in the germline V gene. CDR3 length: 12 amino acids. V was clipped by 7 bases and J by 4 bases; unmatched bases: 3. CDR3 loop: CSAYRGTGELFF. Here the CDR3 DNA reads TGCAGCGCTTACAGGGGCACCGGGGAGCTGTTTTTT.

The chain joins TRBV5-1 to TRBJ2-1; 8 positions match TRBD2. V shed 4 bases, J shed 7 bases, and the junction held 10 bases outside the gene matches. The length of the CDR3 is 15 residues. Per germline, CDR1 SGHRS and CDR2 YFSETQ. This CDR3 is CASSPSSGQGNEQFF. The CDR3 DNA follows: TGCGCCAGCAGCCCTTCTAGCGGGCAAGGGAATGAGCAGTTCTTC.

This clonotype was picked up a small number of times. The rearrangement uses TRBV20-1 and TRBJ1-1; D is perhaps TRBD1 (5 bases). The CDR3 runs to 13 residues. Germline CDR1 DFQATT, CDR2 SNEGSKA (reference sequence). Trimming took 0 bases from V and 4 from J, leaving 9 bases between them. The chain's CDR3 is CSARERGGTEAFF. The CDR3 DNA follows: TGCAGTGCTAGAGAGCGGGGGGGCACTGAAGCTTTCTTT.

This clonotype has a handful of counts. The rearrangement joins TRBV3-1 to TRBJ1-1; TRBD1 matches at 8 bases. The V segment lost 7 bases and the J segment 1 base; nucleotides outside the gene matches: 2. From germline, CDR1 is LGHDT and CDR2 YNNKEL (reference sequence). The CDR3 sequence is 13 residues long. Written as DNA, the CDR3 is TGTGCCAGCAACAGGGGGAGGAACACTGAAGCTTTCTTT. Protein sequence: CASNRGRNTEAFF.

At least ten counts were recorded for this clonotype. This chain links TRBV10-1 with TRBJ2-7; weak D call: TRBD2 (6 bases). V lost 2 bases and J lost 7, with 12 bases in between. Per the germline V gene, CDR1 is WNHNN and CDR2 is SYGVQD (reference sequence). The length of the CDR3 is 13 residues. The CDR3 coding sequence is TGCGCCAGCAGTGAGCTCGGGAGCAAAGAGCAGTACTTC. This translates into CASSELGSKEQYF.